These 6 T cell receptor beta chains were sequenced from one sample in a study of blood T cells in healthy people across ages. For the second PCR, which ran for roughly 6 to 12 cycles, a sample-barcoded 5' primer and a J-beta primer mix were used. A single record per CDR3 protein comes from TCRdb applying MiXCR to the 5' RACE reads. This sample has around 1,500,000 distinct CDR3 sequences, with roughly 27% found just once. Specimen: blood. The source is a woman aged 25 to 39 in good health.

This clonotype was counted ten times or more. The genes are TRBV20-1 and TRBJ2-1, with D unclear. Germline V gene lookup returns CDR1 DFQATT and CDR2 SNEGSKA (reference sequence). Trimming left V 5 bases short and J 0 bases short, with 8 bases between. This CDR3 is 13 amino acids long. Written as DNA, the CDR3 is TGCAGTGCTGAAGGTTCCTCCTACAATGAGCAGTTCTTC. Protein: CSAEGSSYNEQFF.

CDR3 protein: CASSFDGGKNQPQHF. CDR3 DNA: TGCGCCAGCAGCTTCGATGGGGGAAAAAATCAGCCCCAGCATTTT. The chain joins TRBV5-1 to TRBJ1-5, with D possibly TRBD1 on 5 matching bases. Trimming took 2 bases from V and 4 from J, leaving 13 bases between them. CDR3 length: 15 residues. CDR1 and CDR2 from the germline V gene are SGHRS and YFSETQ.

This clonotype turned up a few times. The chain is built from TRBV7-2 and TRBJ2-7; D is unclear. CDR3 size: 12 residues. CDR1 is SGHTA, CDR2 FQGNSA, per germline. V lost 7 bases, J lost 4 bases, and 11 bases lay in between. The CDR3 bases are TGTGCCAGCAACTCACCCGAATACGAGCAGTACTTC. Amino acids: CASNSPEYEQYF.

This clonotype came up a few times. This chain connects TRBV20-1 to TRBJ2-6; D tentatively fits TRBD1 or TRBD2 (5 bases each). Germline CDR1 and CDR2: DFQATT and SNEGSKA (reference sequence). This CDR3 has 16 residues. V was clipped by 3 bases and J by 0 bases, with 12 bases between them. The CDR3 DNA reads as TGCAGTGCTAGCCGAGGGGCTACCTCTGGGGCCAACGTCCTGACTTTC. Encoded protein: CSASRGATSGANVLTF.

As regards this clonotype: A much larger clone sits a single nucleotide away, making a read error possible. This rearrangement joins TRBV12-3 or TRBV12-4 to TRBJ2-5; possibly TRBD1 or TRBD2 for D (5 bases each). This CDR3 contains 16 residues. Trimming took 5 bases from V and 7 from J, leaving 23 bases between them. CDR3 loop: CASSQGPRVSRGTQYF. The CDR3 DNA is TGTGCCAGCAGTCAGGGCCCTAGGGTGTCCCGGGGGACCCAGTACTTC.

Worth noting for this clonotype: The likely explanation is a read error, given a far larger clone one base away. The rearrangement joins TRBV11-2 to TRBJ2-5; D gene uncertain. Germline V gene data show CDR1 as SGHAT and CDR2 as FQNNGV. This CDR3 has 11 amino acids. Here the CDR3 DNA reads TGTGCCGGCAGCTCCCAAGAGACCCAGTACTTC. This translates into CAGSSQETQYF. The complete variable domain, with remaining parts taken from reference TRBV11-2 and TRBJ2-5, reads EAGVAQSPRYKIIEKRQSVAFWCNPISGHATLYWYQQILGQGPKLLIQFQNNGVVDDSQLPKDRFSAERLKGVDSTLKIQPAKLEDSAVYLCAGSSQETQYFGPGTRLLVL.